This T cell receptor (beta chain) was captured in a study of spatial heterogeneity in lung cancer. At the level of the study: Sequencing consistently turned up more beta-chain sequences than alpha-chain sequences.

Time point described: sample taken at primary tumor resection. Sequencing of whole RNA from tumor, nontumor lung or frozen PBMC involved no sorting. V was trimmed by 4 bases and J by 4 bases, leaving 13 bases between them. CDR1 is KGHSH and CDR2 is LQKENI in the germline V gene. CDR3 length: 14 amino acids. This clonotype has at least ten counts. Little can be read into the size of this beta chain, an off-target read in a library designed for alpha chains. TCRdb passed the 5' RACE reads through MiXCR, listing each CDR3 protein once. The sample lists approximately 12,000 distinct CDR3 sequences, 5.2% occurring once.

The J gene is TRBJ2-5, the V gene TRBV18; maybe TRBD2 (6 bases). This sequence originates from a human donor with early-stage non-small cell lung cancer. The sample here was lung tumor tissue, taken at surgery. The DNA of the CDR3 is TGTGCCAGCTCACTTGGGGACTCGGGAGAGACCCAGTACTTC. Its translation: CASSLGDSGETQYF.